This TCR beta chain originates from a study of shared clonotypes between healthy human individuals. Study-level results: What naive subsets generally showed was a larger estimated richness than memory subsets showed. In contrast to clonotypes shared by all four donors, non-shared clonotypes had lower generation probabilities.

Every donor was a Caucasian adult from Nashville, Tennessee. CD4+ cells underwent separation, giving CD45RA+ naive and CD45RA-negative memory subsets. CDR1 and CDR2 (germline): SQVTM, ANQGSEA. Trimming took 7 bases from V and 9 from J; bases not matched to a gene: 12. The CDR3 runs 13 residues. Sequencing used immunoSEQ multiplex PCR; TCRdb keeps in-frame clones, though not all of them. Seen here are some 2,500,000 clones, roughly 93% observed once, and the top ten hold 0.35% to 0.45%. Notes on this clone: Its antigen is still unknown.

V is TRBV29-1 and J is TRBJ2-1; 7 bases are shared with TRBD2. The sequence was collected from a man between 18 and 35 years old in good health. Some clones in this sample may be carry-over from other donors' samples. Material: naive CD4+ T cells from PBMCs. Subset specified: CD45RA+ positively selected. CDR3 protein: CSARRSRGSEQFF. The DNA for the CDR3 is TGCAGCGCCCGGCGGTCCCGCGGGAGTGAGCAGTTCTTC.